This T cell receptor beta chain was obtained from a study of cytomegalovirus exposure and HLA in healthy donors. Study overall: HLA-typed donors were the source of 83 million or so unique TCRs held in an early data release.

Both 60 Vbeta primers and 13 Jbeta primers went into the PCR. TCRdb's copy holds only in-frame clones and misses some; the assay was immunoSEQ multiplex PCR. The sample has over 150,000 clones, approximately 72% seen once. The source is a man aged 50 or older in good health and CMV-seronegative. The specimen sequenced was PBMCs.

CDR3 protein: CASSRTGGSNQPQHF. For the CDR3, the DNA is TGTGCCAGCAGTCGAACAGGGGGGAGCAATCAGCCCCAGCATTTT. The V call is TRBV25-1, the J call TRBJ1-5, with TRBD1 identical over 8 bases. Germline CDR1 reads MGHDK; CDR2 reads SYGVNS. V dropped 5 bases and J dropped 1; count of bases not matched to a gene: 4. This CDR3 comprises 15 residues.